These T cell receptor beta chains were read from a single sample in a study of T cells in Graves' hyperthyroidism and ophthalmopathy. TCRdb recomputed calls from the multiplex PCR reads with MiXCR, one row per CDR3 protein. This sample carries 550,000 to 700,000 distinct CDR3 sequences, about 43% of them seen once, and the ten largest clones take 15% to 20%. The sequenced sample was peripheral blood or thyroid tissue (not recorded which). Receptors originate from an adult woman with Graves' disease, either hyperthyroidism or ophthalmopathy (not recorded which). Both conserved end residues are part of each CDR3. A D gene is named only where the DNA matches it firmly. Rows give clone size only sometimes, using once, few, many, or a class for an expanded clone.

.	.	TRBJ2-2	TRBV7-2	CASSFSAMNTGELFF	TGTGCCAGCAGCTTCTCGGCGATGAACACCGGGGAGCTGTTTTTT
many	.	TRBJ2-7	TRBV5-1	CASSLLSGYEQYF	TGCGCCAGCAGCTTGTTATCGGGCTACGAGCAGTACTTC
many	.	TRBJ2-5	TRBV5-4	CASSLSTGGQETQYF	TGTGCCAGCAGCTTGTCAACCGGGGGCCAAGAGACCCAGTACTTC
few	.	TRBJ1-2	TRBV18	CASRKEYSSSGYTF	TGTGCCAGCCGAAAGGAGTACAGCTCGTCGGGCTACACCTTC
few	TRBD1	TRBJ1-1	TRBV7-8	CASSSGQGIEAFF	TGTGCCAGCAGCTCGGGACAGGGGATTGAAGCTTTCTTT
many	.	TRBJ2-2	TRBV5-1	CASSLAILDTGELFF	TGCGCCAGCAGCTTGGCCATACTGGACACCGGGGAGCTGTTTTTT
.	TRBD1	TRBJ1-2	TRBV9	CASSLRDSWGYTF	TGTGCCAGCAGCCTCCGGGACAGTTGGGGCTACACCTTC
.	.	TRBJ1-1	TRBV18	CASSLRQADTEAFF	TGTGCCAGCTCACTCCGACAGGCTGACACTGAAGCTTTCTTT
many	.	TRBJ2-7	TRBV7-3	CASSLYPGSEQYF	TGTGCCAGCAGCTTATATCCAGGTAGCGAGCAGTACTTC
.	TRBD1	TRBJ1-1	TRBV5-1	CASSYQGADTEAFF	TGCGCCAGCAGCTACCAGGGGGCCGACACTGAAGCTTTCTTT
.	TRBD1	TRBJ1-2	TRBV20-1	CSALEGQGVGYGYTF	TGCAGTGCCCTCGAGGGACAGGGGGTTGGCTATGGCTACACCTTC
once	TRBD2	TRBJ2-7	TRBV10-1	CASSTKTSGGPYEQYF	TGCGCCAGCAGTACGAAAACTAGCGGGGGACCCTACGAGCAGTACTTC
.	TRBD1	TRBJ2-7	TRBV2	CASSSGGGGQYF	TGTGCCAGCAGTTCAGGGGGCGGAGGGCAGTACTTC
many	TRBD2	TRBJ2-5	TRBV28	CASTRLALGETQYF	TGTGCCAGCACCCGACTAGCGCTTGGGGAGACCCAGTACTTC
.	.	TRBJ1-1	TRBV10-3	CAIMGSGDTEAFF	TGTGCCATCATGGGAAGTGGGGACACTGAAGCTTTCTTT
few	TRBD1	TRBJ1-6	TRBV20-1	CSAERGRNSPLHF	TGCAGTGCTGAGAGGGGGCGGAATTCACCCCTCCACTTT